The rows below give T cell receptor beta chains drawn from one sample of a study of identical twins. In TCRdb, the 5' RACE reads were re-called with MiXCR into one record per CDR3 protein. The sample yields about 200,000 distinct CDR3 sequences, roughly a tenth seen once. Sequences were obtained from memory T cells sorted from blood. The receptors here all came from a man aged 50 to 60 in good health. Both conserved end residues are part of each CDR3. A D gene is named only where the DNA matches it firmly. The listing skips clone size in some rows; elsewhere it reads once, few, many or a size class.

V	D	size	J	DNA	CDR3
TRBV20-1	TRBD2	many	TRBJ2-7	TGCAGTTCATCCCGCGGGCTAGCGGGTCTTTACGAGCAGTACTTC	CSSSRGLAGLYEQYF
TRBV28	TRBD1	many	TRBJ2-1	TGTGCCAGCAGTTCATGGACAGGGAGCTCCTACAATGAGCAGTTCTTC	CASSSWTGSSYNEQFF
TRBV4-2	-	many	TRBJ1-4	TGTGCCAGCAGCCAAGCGTCCTTGAAGGATGAAAAACTGTTTTTT	CASSQASLKDEKLFF
TRBV7-9	-	few	TRBJ1-4	TGTGCCAGCAGCTTAAAGGGGACGAATGGGGAAAAACTGTTTTTT	CASSLKGTNGEKLFF
TRBV28	-	many	TRBJ2-3	TGTGCCAGCAGTTTAAAGGCCAGTCGGATAGATAGCACAGATACGCAGTATTTT	CASSLKASRIDSTDTQYF
TRBV20-1	TRBD1	many	TRBJ1-4	TGCAGTGCTGCCGGGACAGATAATGAAAAACTGTTTTTT	CSAAGTDNEKLFF
TRBV10-3	TRBD2	few	TRBJ2-5	TGTGCCATCAGGACTAGCGGGGGGGCATCAGAGACCCAGTACTTC	CAIRTSGGASETQYF
TRBV20-1	-	few	TRBJ2-4	TGCAGTGCTGGACGACAGGAGGTGAAAACTCAGTACTTC	CSAGRQEVKTQYF
TRBV28	-	many	TRBJ1-1	TGTGCCAGCAGTTCCTTGGGGACCACAGGGAACACTGAAGCTTTCTTT	CASSSLGTTGNTEAFF
TRBV3-1	-	many	TRBJ1-1	TGTGCCAGCAGCCAAGTGGCAGGGAACACTGAAGCTTTCTTT	CASSQVAGNTEAFF
TRBV2	TRBD2	many	TRBJ2-1	TGTGCCAGCAGTGAAGGACTAGCGGGGGGGTTTGAGCAGTTCTTC	CASSEGLAGGFEQFF
TRBV12-3/TRBV12-4	-	-	TRBJ2-2	TGTGCCAGCAGAGGGGGGGGTGTTAGGACCGGGGAGCTGTTTTTT	CASRGGGVRTGELFF
TRBV28	TRBD1	-	TRBJ2-3	TGTGCCAGCAGTTCCCGGACAGGGGGCACAGATACGCAGTATTTT	CASSSRTGGTDTQYF
TRBV5-1	TRBD1	-	TRBJ2-2	TGCGCCAGCAGCCTCCGCACGACAGGGACGAACACCGGGGAGCTGTTTTTT	CASSLRTTGTNTGELFF
TRBV20-1	-	-	TRBJ1-1	TGCAGTGCTAGAGACGTCAGGACCTCGTCGGGCACTGAAGCTTTCTTT	CSARDVRTSSGTEAFF
TRBV9	TRBD2	many	TRBJ2-5	TGTGCCAGCAGCCTCCAAGCGGGAGGGACCGGAGAGACCCAGTACTTC	CASSLQAGGTGETQYF